This TCR beta chain emerged from a study of T cell responses to AZD1222 COVID-19 vaccine. Study-wide points: White British people made up most donors, females outnumbered males, and clonal diversity was possibly underestimated. Only a handful of AZD1222 recipients, more than 5 in all, had baseline seropositivity.

Comment on this clone: As yet, its antigen is unknown.

The V end was cut by 5 bases, the J end by 3 bases, with 14 bases between. The CDR3 contains 15 residues. Per the germline V gene, CDR1 is MNHNY and CDR2 is SVGAGI (reference sequence). Clones were sequenced by immunoSEQ multiplex PCR, and TCRdb holds only the in-frame ones, with some missing. Here the sample spans more than 60,000 clones, 83% being singletons. Sequenced here: peripheral blood, sampled 28 days after the second AZD1222 dose. The receptor was isolated from an adult who received the AZD1222 COVID-19 vaccine. This chain connects TRBV6-6 to TRBJ2-1; D perhaps matches TRBD2 (6 bases). The CDR3 region is CASSPGTDYYNEQFF. CDR3 in DNA: TGTGCCAGCAGTCCCGGGACTGATTACTACAATGAGCAGTTCTTC.